A selection of T cell receptor beta chains follows, all from one sample in a study of cytomegalovirus exposure and HLA in healthy donors. Measured with immunoSEQ multiplex PCR; TCRdb has only the in-frame clones, and not every one. The sample records approximately 180,000 clones, approximately 80% being singletons. Sequencing was done on a sample of PBMCs. Receptor source: a woman younger than 30 in good health and CMV-seronegative. CDR3s include the opening cysteine and the closing phenylalanine or tryptophan. The D gene is left open where the match is weak. The size field is filled for only some rows; it gives once, few, many or a size class.

TRBV27	TRBJ1-5	.	.	14	TGTGCCAGCAGCACTCAGGGTAGCAATCAGCCCCAGCATTTT	CASSTQGSNQPQHF
TRBV28	TRBJ2-7	.	TRBD1	15	TGTGCCAGCAGGGGGGCCGGGACAGGGTCCTACGAGCAGTACTTC	CASRGAGTGSYEQYF
TRBV5-1	TRBJ2-7	few	.	15	TGCGCCAGCAGCTTCATTCCAGGGATTAACGACGAGCAGTACTTC	CASSFIPGINDEQYF
TRBV9	TRBJ2-7	.	TRBD2	14	TGTGCCAGCAGCGTAGGTCCGGGAGGCTACGAGCAGTACTTC	CASSVGPGGYEQYF
TRBV28	TRBJ1-3	.	.	16	TGTGCCAGCAGTGACTTAGGTGGGTCGTCTGGAAACACCATATATTTT	CASSDLGGSSGNTIYF
TRBV7-9	TRBJ2-3	.	TRBD1	15	TGTGCCAGCAGCGCGCCAGGGGGCGCCGCAGATACGCAGTATTTT	CASSAPGGAADTQYF
TRBV10-3	TRBJ2-1	.	TRBD1	14	TGTGCCATCAGTGAGACAGGGGGTGACAATGAGCAGTTCTTC	CAISETGGDNEQFF
TRBV28	TRBJ1-4	.	.	15	TGTGCCAGCAGTCAGGGGAGTTCGGCTAATGAAAAACTGTTTTTT	CASSQGSSANEKLFF
TRBV6-1	TRBJ1-1	.	TRBD1	14	TGTGCCAGCAGTCAACAGGGGATGAACACTGAAGCTTTCTTT	CASSQQGMNTEAFF
TRBV14	TRBJ2-5	.	TRBD2	17	TGTGCCAGCAGTCCGCCCCCTGGGACTAGCGGGGAAGAGACCCAGTACTTC	CASSPPPGTSGEETQYF
TRBV25-1	TRBJ1-1	few	TRBD1	11	TGTGCCAGCACAGGGGGCACTGAAGCTTTCTTT	CASTGGTEAFF
TRBV19	TRBJ1-1	.	.	13	TGTGCCAGTAGTGGGTGGGGCGACACTGAAGCTTTCTTT	CASSGWGDTEAFF
TRBV25-1	TRBJ2-5	.	.	13	TGTGCCAGCAGAACAGAGCCACAAGAGACCCAGTACTTC	CASRTEPQETQYF
TRBV7-9	TRBJ2-5	.	.	14	TGTGCCAGCAGCTTAGCGGACTCCAGGGAGACCCAGTACTTC	CASSLADSRETQYF
TRBV15	TRBJ2-5	.	.	14	TGTGCCACCAGCAGAGATAGACAGCAAGAGACCCAGTACTTC	CATSRDRQQETQYF
TRBV5-1	TRBJ2-2	few	.	15	TGCGCCAGCAGCTGGGGAGGCTCCAACACCGGGGAGCTGTTTTTT	CASSWGGSNTGELFF
TRBV14	TRBJ2-7	.	.	13	TGTGCCAGCAGCCAAGCCGGCGGTTACGAGCAGTACTTC	CASSQAGGYEQYF
TRBV30	TRBJ1-2	.	.	12	TGTGCCTGGGGCCCTAGTGACTATGGCTACACCTTC	CAWGPSDYGYTF
TRBV27	TRBJ1-1	.	.	13	TGTGCCAGCAGTTTATTTACAGGAGATGAAGCTTTCTTT	CASSLFTGDEAFF
TRBV2	TRBJ1-1	.	.	12	TGTGCCAGCAGTGATGAACAAACTGAAGCTTTCTTT	CASSDEQTEAFF
TRBV27	TRBJ2-3	.	TRBD2	19	TGTGCCAGCAGTTTAAGTAGCGGGAGGGCCCTCCTTAGCACAGATACGCAGTATTTT	CASSLSSGRALLSTDTQYF
TRBV7-9	TRBJ2-7	.	TRBD2	15	TGTTCCAGCAGCACAGGACTAGCGGGAGTTCACGAGCAGTACTTC	CSSSTGLAGVHEQYF
TRBV5-8	TRBJ1-2	.	.	14	TGTGCCAGCAGCTTGCCCAGGACTAACTATGGCTACACCTTC	CASSLPRTNYGYTF
TRBV5-1	TRBJ2-1	.	TRBD2	16	TGCGCCAGCAGCTGGATCGTGACTAGCGGGAACAATGAGCAGTTCTTC	CASSWIVTSGNNEQFF
TRBV28	TRBJ2-5	.	TRBD1	13	TGTGCCAGCAGTCTGGACAGGGTTGAGACCCAGTACTTC	CASSLDRVETQYF
TRBV6-5	TRBJ1-5	.	TRBD1	14	TGTGCCAGCAGCCCACCCGACAGGGATCAGCCCCAGCATTTT	CASSPPDRDQPQHF
TRBV28	TRBJ1-1	once	TRBD1	23	TGTGCCAGCAGTCCCCTAAGGTCCCGGACAGGGGCTTTACCCCCCCCGATGAACACTGAAGCTTTCTTT	CASSPLRSRTGALPPPMNTEAFF
TRBV6-5	TRBJ2-1	.	.	14	TGTGCCAGCAGTTCGGGACTGGCTTACAATGAGCAGTTCTTC	CASSSGLAYNEQFF
TRBV15	TRBJ1-1	once	.	14	TGTGCCACCAGCAGATTCAGGGGGAACACTGAAGCTTTCTTT	CATSRFRGNTEAFF
TRBV18	TRBJ2-2	few	.	16	TGTGCCAGCTCACCAACCCGAGCGGTGAACACCGGGGAGCTGTTTTTT	CASSPTRAVNTGELFF
TRBV11-3	TRBJ1-2	.	TRBD1	14	TGTGCCAGCAGCTTAGGCCGGACAGGGCGAGGCTACACCTTC	CASSLGRTGRGYTF
TRBV2	TRBJ2-5	.	.	12	TGTGCCAGCGCAGGGTTTTTGGAGACCCAGTACTTC	CASAGFLETQYF
TRBV18	TRBJ2-1	.	.	16	TGTGCCAGCTCACCAAGGGAGCAGCGGACGTACAATGAGCAGTTCTTC	CASSPREQRTYNEQFF
TRBV4-2	TRBJ2-1	.	TRBD2	17	TGTGCCAGCAGCCAAGATCAACTAGCGGGAGGGGGCAATGAGCAGTTCTTC	CASSQDQLAGGGNEQFF
TRBV27	TRBJ1-5	.	.	16	TGTGCCAGCAGTTTACTTCCCTCCAGGGCGGACCAGCCCCAGCATTTT	CASSLLPSRADQPQHF
TRBV27	TRBJ2-7	.	.	14	TGTGCCAGCAGTTTAGGCCAGGGTGCCTACGAGCAGTACTTC	CASSLGQGAYEQYF
TRBV27	TRBJ2-5	.	.	16	TGTGCCAGCGGGGGACAAAGCGGAGCACTGGGGGAGACCCAGTACTTC	CASGGQSGALGETQYF
TRBV6-5	TRBJ1-1	.	.	14	TGTGCCAGCACCCAACGGGGGAGAAGCACTGAAGCTTTCTTT	CASTQRGRSTEAFF
TRBV13	TRBJ2-1	once	.	15	TGTGCCAGCAACATTGAGCGGAGTCAGTACAATGAGCAGTTCTTC	CASNIERSQYNEQFF
TRBV7-9	TRBJ2-5	.	TRBD2	14	TGTTCCAGCAGCCCCCGGGGGGGTCGAGAGACCCAGTACTTC	CSSSPRGGRETQYF
TRBV6-1	TRBJ1-5	.	.	14	TGTGCCAGCAGTCCTCCTTATAGCAATCAGCCCCAGCATTTT	CASSPPYSNQPQHF
TRBV2	TRBJ1-4	.	TRBD1	15	TGTGCCAGCACCGGGACAGGGGAATTAGGCGAAAAACTGTTTTTT	CASTGTGELGEKLFF
TRBV28	TRBJ1-2	.	.	13	TGTGCCACCCCACTACCGGGAAACTATGGCTACACCTTC	CATPLPGNYGYTF
TRBV2	TRBJ2-1	.	TRBD2	13	TGTGCCAGCAGTGGTACTAGCGGGGGAATTCTCTTCTTC	CASSGTSGGILFF
TRBV28	TRBJ2-7	.	.	13	TGTGCCAGCAGCCCCCATGGCCCCTACGAGCAGTACTTC	CASSPHGPYEQYF
TRBV5-4	TRBJ2-3	.	.	17	TGTGCCAGCAGCCCACTGGATCGGGATAGCCGGTTAGATACGCAGTATTTT	CASSPLDRDSRLDTQYF
TRBV14	TRBJ2-1	.	TRBD2	15	TGTGCCAGCAGCCACCGAGCGGGAACCTACAATGAGCAGTTCTTC	CASSHRAGTYNEQFF
TRBV7-9	TRBJ1-2	.	TRBD1	14	TGTTCCAGCAGCTTAGGGACAGGGGACTATGGCTACACCTTC	CSSSLGTGDYGYTF
TRBV19	TRBJ1-5	.	.	14	TGTGCCAGTAGTATATTCGGGGAAGGCCAGCCCCAGCATTTT	CASSIFGEGQPQHF
TRBV28	TRBJ1-2	.	.	16	TGTGCCAGCAGTAGCTGGACAAAAGCCCCTAACTATGGCTACACCTTC	CASSSWTKAPNYGYTF
TRBV6-5	TRBJ2-1	.	TRBD2	15	TGTGCCAGCAGCCCGGGACTAGCGGACTACAATGAGCAGTTCTTC	CASSPGLADYNEQFF
TRBV9	TRBJ2-1	.	.	16	TGTGCCAGCAGCCCCTTTGTAGAAATCTCCTACAATGAGCAGTTCTTC	CASSPFVEISYNEQFF
TRBV2	TRBJ2-3	.	TRBD2	16	TGTGCCAGCAGTGAGCAGGGACTAGCGGGTCCAGATACGCAGTATTTT	CASSEQGLAGPDTQYF
TRBV28	TRBJ2-7	.	.	12	TGTGCCAGCGGGGCTACTGGGTACGAGCAGTACTTC	CASGATGYEQYF
TRBV29-1	TRBJ2-7	.	.	12	TGCAGCGTTGAAGACTTATACCGGGAGCAGTACTTC	CSVEDLYREQYF